What follows is one TCR beta chain and its context. Membership in each cohort depended on participant-reported clinical history. This entry is derived from a study of blood T cell repertoires in COVID-19. Across the study: Some COVID-19 samples were acute and others convalescent; all came from the United States, Italy and Spain. T cells, B-cell-depleted T cells, or PBMCs provided the cDNA or gDNA that served as material.

In the original analysis: Reference gene primer amplification gave estimated nucleated cell counts. This table comes from immunoSEQ multiplex PCR, and its TCRdb copy is limited to in-frame clones, with some not included. That table furnishes V, J and clone size, whereas the DNA furnished D and trimming. The table has about 480,000 clones, about 85% seen once; the top ten hold roughly 2%. This sequence originates from a woman aged 18-29 years with acute COVID-19. Sequencing used PBMCs or T cells enriched from blood (not recorded which).

The CDR3 loop reads CASSLRDRGQGGYTF. The CDR3 DNA follows: TGCGCCAGCAGCTTGAGGGACAGGGGGCAGGGTGGCTACACCTTC. This chain links TRBV5-1 with TRBJ1-2; 12 nucleotides match TRBD1. Per the germline V gene, CDR1 is SGHRS and CDR2 is YFSETQ. The CDR3 is made up of 15 amino acids. The V segment lost 1 base and the J segment 7 bases; nucleotides outside the gene matches: 5.